This T cell receptor beta chain is from a study of shared clonotypes between healthy human individuals. Study background: Researchers assigned three CD4 naive, three CD4 memory, two CD8 naive and one CD8 memory plate to each donor. Overall study findings and caveats: All-four-donor shared clonotypes had higher generation probabilities than non-shared clonotypes did.

A CD45RA+ naive subset and a CD45RA-negative memory subset were split from CD4+ cells. The germline gives CDR1 LNHDA, CDR2 SQIVND (reference sequence). This CDR3 is built from 13 residues. V was pared by 6 bases and J by 7 bases, with 6 bases of the junction left unmatched. Replicate sorted-subset PCRs were loaded with around 210 ng DNA, 29,000 or so T cell genomes. Sequencing was performed with immunoSEQ multiplex PCR; in TCRdb, only in-frame clones are kept and a portion is missing. Among about a million clones, over 75% were seen once, and the ten largest hold roughly 1.5%. Concerning this clone itself: Its antigen is still unknown.

The chain is built from TRBV19 and TRBJ1-1, with 9 bases fitting TRBD1. This receptor was identified in a man in his late teens or twenties in good health. Sequenced material: memory CD4+ T cells sorted from blood. Subset indicated: CD45RA-negative fraction. CDR3 region: CASRRDRGDEAFF. The CDR3 nucleotides read TGTGCCAGTAGGAGAGACAGGGGGGATGAAGCTTTCTTT.